This T cell receptor beta chain was captured by sequencing in a study of OX40 agonist ivuxolimab in advanced cancers. The repertoire was sequenced with immunoSEQ multiplex PCR; TCRdb's copy has only in-frame clones and lacks some. The table lists over 35,000 clones, 82% of them singletons. The CDR3 is 12 amino acids. V was clipped by 11 bases and J by 10 bases; unmatched bases: 6. The germline gives CDR1 MDHEN, CDR2 SYDVKM. The J gene is TRBJ1-5, the V gene TRBV28, with 12 positions matching TRBD1. The clonotype was recovered from an adult with an advanced solid tumor such as melanoma, head and neck, liver or kidney cancer. Sequenced material: CD4+ or CD8+ T cells sorted from blood, taken in a trial of the OX40 agonist ivuxolimab. The CDR3 protein is CAWGTGGSPQHF. For the CDR3, the DNA is TGTGCCTGGGGGACAGGGGGCTCTCCCCAGCATTTT. The entire variable domain, with the rest obtained from reference TRBV28 and TRBJ1-5, is as follows: DVKVTQSSRYLVKRTGEKVFLECVQDMDHENMFWYRQDPGLGLRLIYFSYDVKMKEKGDIPEGYSVSREKKERFSLILESASTNQTSMYLCAWGTGGSPQHFGDGTRLSIL.